Listed here is a single T cell receptor beta chain. Its antigen is as yet unknown. Regarding donors, all were healthy bone marrow donors. CDR1 and CDR2 (germline): MGHRA, YSYEKL. Between the trimmed V and J ends, which lost 0 bases and 6 bases, there was a span of 9 bases. The CDR3 covers 13 residues. The sample is drawn from a study of cytomegalovirus exposure and HLA in healthy donors. The PCR made use of 60 Vbeta and 13 Jbeta primers. In the original processing: A later analysis counted 70 million to 85 million unique TCR beta chains, roughly 11 million shared. Clones were read by immunoSEQ multiplex PCR, and TCRdb kept only the in-frame ones, dropping some. V and J calls and clone size follow that table, whereas D and trimming were derived from the DNA. The sample has some 120,000 clones; around 80% are singletons. Whole-study results and caveats: Three CMV-associated chains proved CMV antigen-specific in vitro. A later analysis reportedly found that, within productive TCRs, an Asian-associated ancestry cluster had fewer N-insertions than the mean observed across the roughly 670 donors.

Material: PBMCs. The source of this sequence is a man younger than 40 in good health and CMV-seronegative. This chain links TRBV4-1 with TRBJ2-7, with D unresolved. CDR3: CASSQDPGAEQYF. In DNA, the CDR3 is TGCGCCAGCAGCCAAGATCCAGGTGCCGAGCAGTACTTC.